This note documents a single T cell receptor beta chain sequence. Its antigen is not known. This CDR3 is built from 18 residues. V lost 4 bases, J lost 0 bases, and 11 bases stayed unmatched. Germline V gene data show CDR1 as MDHEN and CDR2 as SYDVKM. Naive CD8 populations comprised CD45RO-negative cells positively selected for CCR7, excluding terminally differentiated effector memory CD45RA+ cells. The data were obtained in a study of shared clonotypes between healthy human individuals. Study conclusions and caveats: Four donors showed sharing of approximately 5% of naive CD4 clonotypes. Relative to clonotypes present in all four donors, those not shared had lower generation probabilities.

Repertoires were generated with immunoSEQ multiplex PCR, while TCRdb's copy carries only in-frame clones and drops some. Among around 2.1 million clones listed, roughly 91% were seen once. The chain recombines TRBV28 with TRBJ2-3, with TRBD1 matching 9 bases. The sequenced material came from naive CD8+ T cells from PBMCs. This clonotype was obtained from a man younger than 35 in good health. Some clones in this sample may be carry-over from other donors' samples. CDR3 sequence reads: CASSSRQGGLFSTDTQYF. CDR3 sequence (DNA): TGTGCCAGCAGTTCCCGACAGGGGGGCCTTTTTAGCACAGATACGCAGTATTTT.